This TCR beta chain stems from a study of blood T cell repertoires in COVID-19 (dated by TCRdb to about 2020). A note on the overall study: Collaborator samples came from the United States, Italy and Spain and covered acute and convalescent phases of COVID-19. The material from the prospective study consisted of cDNA or gDNA derived from T cells, B-cell-depleted T cells, or PBMCs. Subjects who had been exposed to COVID-19, were actively infected with it, or had recovered from it provided the deeply sampled blood TCRbeta repertoires that made up the dataset. The repertoires were released in a freely available public database intended as a resource for research on the immune response to SARS-CoV-2. The samples were drawn from the first 160 participants of the ongoing ImmuneRACE study and from 1,254 subjects provided by 6 global collaborators. A de-identified subject ID, COVID-19 status, age in years and sex were almost always included in the sample metadata. HLA class I and class II types, where available, came from metadata supplied by the sample provider rather than from assay-based typing.

Results the study describes overall, beyond this receptor: Clinical and demographic metadata were provided uncurated, with the amount varying by source and participant.

With respect to this clone: There is no known antigen for this receptor. No clone much larger than this one lies a single base away; base qualities are absent.

The CDR3 measures 17 amino acids from cysteine to phenylalanine. Just the 51-base CDR3 DNA is kept, in frame starting at base 1. The germline V end is reduced by 0 bases and the J end by 2 bases; junction bases left unmatched: 6. CDR1 and CDR2 (LGHDT, YNNKEL) derive from the germline V gene (reference sequence). A second Seattle source provided samples from volunteer blood donors who had recovered from COVID-19. Each collaborating institution followed its own protocols to collect whole blood in K2EDTA tubes. For TCRbeta analysis, collaborator samples were shipped as frozen whole blood, as isolated PBMCs, or as DNA extracted from either sample type. The immunoSEQ Assay, a bias-controlled multiplex PCR, was used to amplify TCRbeta CDR3 regions from genomic DNA. In the original analysis: Nucleated cell counts per sample were estimated from amplification of reference gene primers within the assay. To quantify the absolute abundance of each unique TCRbeta CDR3 rearrangement, sequence reads were collapsed and filtered. For each sample, productive Simpson clonality was calculated as the square root of Simpson's diversity index across productive rearrangements. TCRdb provides this immuneACCESS table in a form limited to in-frame rearrangements. Some clones are lacking; in checked studies, under half of them reflect an unresolved V gene, and why the rest are absent is not known. V, J and clone size were drawn from that table, and D and trimming were deduced from the DNA. The sample includes 190,000 or so clones, with approximately 90% observed a single time. About 1% of the sample rests with the top ten.

The sample taken for sequencing was peripheral blood. The TCR sequence derives from a woman younger than 35 who had recovered from COVID-19. Rearrangement joined TRBV3-1 (or the pseudogene TRBV3-2) to TRBJ1-5; the junction holds 8 bases that match TRBD1. The CDR3 region reads CASSQETGDGGNQPQHF. The DNA sequence follows: TGTGCCAGCAGCCAAGAGACAGGGGATGGGGGCAATCAGCCCCAGCATTTT.